The 27 T cell receptor beta chains below come from one sample, sequenced in a study of cytomegalovirus exposure and HLA in healthy donors. Only in-frame clones appear in the TCRdb table, and some are missing; sequencing was by immunoSEQ multiplex PCR. The sample lists more than 95,000 clones; approximately 90% were seen once. The sequenced sample was PBMCs. These TCRs come from a woman under 30 in good health and CMV-seronegative.

This chain uses TRBV7-2 with TRBJ2-7; no clear D. Per the germline V gene, CDR1 is SGHTA and CDR2 is FQGNSA. V lost 4 bases, J lost 3 bases, and 19 bases lay in between. The CDR3 covers 16 residues. For the CDR3, the DNA is TGTGCCAGCAGCTCTTTATTCGGCGAGACTTACTACGAGCAGTACTTC. It is translated as CASSSLFGETYYEQYF.

The V gene is TRBV11-3, the J gene TRBJ1-1, with D possibly matching TRBD1 (6 bases). CDR1 is SGHNT and CDR2 is YENEEA in the germline V gene. The CDR3 extends over 17 amino acids. V lost 0 bases, J lost 5 bases, and 19 bases lay in between. CDR3 nucleotide sequence: TGTGCCAGCAGCTTAGATCGGGGAGGGGGGCGAGGGACTGAAGCTTTCTTT. Amino acids: CASSLDRGGGRGTEAFF.

The rearrangement links TRBV6-1 to TRBJ2-5; perhaps TRBD1 as D (6 bases). The CDR3 sequence is 16 residues long. V was shortened by 3 bases and J by 2 bases, with 16 bases between the two germline ends. The germline V gene encodes CDR1 MNHNS and CDR2 SASEGT. The CDR3 DNA reads TGTGCCAGCAGTGACCTCTGGACAGTGGTACAAGAGACCCAGTACTTC. Protein: CASSDLWTVVQETQYF.

The chain uses TRBV27 and TRBJ1-5, with D perhaps TRBD1 (5 bases). The germline V gene encodes CDR1 MNHEY and CDR2 SMNVEV (reference sequence). The V end lost 2 bases, the J end lost 2 bases, and 13 bases lay between the germline ends. This CDR3 region has 16 residues. The CDR3 loop is CASSLVRGWGNQPQHF. The CDR3 bases are TGTGCCAGCAGTTTAGTTAGGGGATGGGGCAATCAGCCCCAGCATTTT.

This chain links TRBV15 with TRBJ1-2, with a weak D call TRBD1 (5 bases). V dropped 1 base and J dropped 3 bases, with 12 bases sitting between them. The CDR3 is 15 amino acids. Germline-derived CDR1 and CDR2 are LNHNV and YYDKDF (reference sequence). In nucleotides, the CDR3 is TGTGCCACCAGCAGAGCCCCGGGAGGGGACTATGGCTACACCTTC. Translation: CATSRAPGGDYGYTF.

This rearrangement joins TRBV5-4 to TRBJ2-5, with TRBD2 identical over 14 bases. CDR1 SGHNT and CDR2 YYREEE come from the germline V gene (reference sequence). The trim removed 4 bases at V and 5 bases at J, leaving 4 bases unmatched. The CDR3 has 15 residues. The DNA for the CDR3 is TGTGCCAGCAGCGAGAGACTAGCGGGGGGGGAGACCCAGTACTTC. This encodes CASSERLAGGETQYF.

The chain joins TRBV7-8 to TRBJ2-5; TRBD2 is a possible D gene (6 bases). CDR1 and CDR2 (germline): SGHVS, FQNEAQ. V shed 4 bases and J shed 4 bases, with 13 bases lying between them. This CDR3 contains 14 residues. The chain's CDR3 is CASSSRLVGETQYF. The CDR3 DNA is TGTGCCAGCAGCTCCAGACTAGTAGGAGAGACCCAGTACTTC.

The genes are TRBV30 and TRBJ2-7; 9 bases match TRBD2. The germline CDR1 and CDR2 sequences are GTSNPN and SVGIG (reference sequence). The ends lost 3 bases at V and 2 bases at J; junction bases unmatched: 11. The CDR3 has 16 residues. The CDR3 loop reads CAWRAAGSSGAYEQYF. Here the CDR3 DNA reads TGTGCCTGGAGGGCTGCAGGGTCTAGCGGGGCCTACGAGCAGTACTTC.

This rearrangement joins TRBV5-1 to TRBJ2-7; 9 nucleotides match TRBD2. Trimming cost V 6 bases and J 5 bases; bases outside gene matches: 9. This CDR3 is built from 14 residues. Germline V CDR1 and CDR2: SGHRS, YFSETQ. The CDR3 DNA is TGCGCCAGCACGAATGGACTAGCGAACAACGAGCAGTACTTC. The encoded protein is CASTNGLANNEQYF. The full variable domain, with the rest looked up from reference TRBV5-1 and TRBJ2-7, is KAGVTQTPRYLIKTRGQQVTLSCSPISGHRSVSWYQQTPGQGLQFLFEYFSETQRNKGNFPGRFSGRQFSNSRSEMNVSTLELGDSALYLCASTNGLANNEQYFGPGTRLTVT.

This sequence joins TRBV15 and TRBJ2-2; maybe TRBD2 (7 bases). V was clipped by 0 bases and J by 0 bases, with 11 bases between them. Germline assignment: CDR1 LNHNV and CDR2 YYDKDF (reference sequence). The CDR3 has 17 residues. The CDR3 DNA is TGTGCCACCAGCAGAGATTGGGGGGGCGCGAACACCGGGGAGCTGTTTTTT. This encodes CATSRDWGGANTGELFF. Full variable domain (remainder filled in from reference TRBV15 and TRBJ2-2): DAMVIQNPRYQVTQFGKPVTLSCSQTLNHNVMYWYQQKSSQAPKLLFHYYDKDFNNEADTPDNFQSRRPNTSFCFLDIRSPGLGDTAMYLCATSRDWGGANTGELFFGEGSRLTVL.

This CDR3 reads CASSIQQGARGYEQYF. In nucleotides, the CDR3 is TGTGCCAGCAGTATCCAACAGGGGGCGCGGGGCTACGAGCAGTACTTC. The rearrangement links TRBV28 to TRBJ2-7, with TRBD1 matching over 9 bases. The CDR3 is 16 residues long. CDR1 is MDHEN, CDR2 SYDVKM, per germline. V was pared by 5 bases and J by 3 bases, with 11 bases of the junction left unmatched.

As DNA, the CDR3 is TGTGCCAGCAGCCCCCGACAGGGCGGCACTGAAGCTTTCTTT. It is translated as CASSPRQGGTEAFF. This chain joins TRBV9 and TRBJ1-1, with 7 bases matching TRBD1. This CDR3 region has 14 residues. J gave up 4 bases and V 4 bases, and 7 bases lay outside the gene matches. Germline CDR1 and CDR2: SGDLS and YYNGEE.

This clone was seen a single time. V usage is TRBV15 and J usage is TRBJ2-7, with TRBD2 matching 13 bases. The V gene end was trimmed by 4 bases and the J gene end by 7 bases; junction bases not matched to a gene: 16. The CDR3 extends over 18 amino acids. CDR1 is LNHNV and CDR2 is YYDKDF in the germline V gene (reference sequence). CDR3 loop: CATSNAELTSGRVGEQYF. The CDR3 bases are TGTGCCACCAGCAATGCCGAATTAACTAGCGGGAGGGTAGGGGAGCAGTACTTC.

The table lists this clone with a few counts. The chain employs TRBV7-9 and TRBJ1-1; TRBD1 matches 8 bases. CDR1 and CDR2 (germline): SEHNR, FQNEAQ (reference sequence). J was trimmed by 5 bases and V by 0 bases; bases with no gene match: 5. The CDR3 consists of 15 residues. DNA for the CDR3: TGTGCCAGCAGCTTAGCGGGAACAGGGGGTACTGAAGCTTTCTTT. Encoded protein: CASSLAGTGGTEAFF.

The chain recombines TRBV19 with TRBJ1-1; D remains ambiguous. The CDR3 contains 14 residues. With 0 bases removed from V and 5 bases from J, the gap between germline ends came to 10 bases. Germline V gene sequence: CDR1 LNHDA, CDR2 SQIVND (reference sequence). The CDR3 DNA reads as TGTGCCAGTAGTATAGATTTTAGAGGGACTGAAGCTTTCTTT. It encodes CASSIDFRGTEAFF.

This clone appeared a few times. The gene calls are TRBV11-2 and TRBJ2-1; 8 bases line up with TRBD2. The trim removed 3 bases at V and 3 bases at J, leaving 7 bases unmatched. Germline V gene lookup returns CDR1 SGHAT and CDR2 FQNNGV. The CDR3 has 16 residues. The CDR3 DNA is TGTGCCAGCAGCTTTAGAAAACTAGCGGACTACAATGAGCAGTTCTTC. Protein product: CASSFRKLADYNEQFF.

The rearrangement uses TRBV5-5 and TRBJ1-2; 10 bases are shared with TRBD1. The length of the CDR3 is 14 residues. Trimming took 0 bases from V and 7 from J; bases not matched to a gene: 3. Per germline, CDR1 SGHKS and CDR2 YYEKEE (reference sequence). The CDR3 sequence is CASSLGTGGTGYTF. The CDR3 coding sequence is TGTGCCAGCAGCTTGGGGACAGGGGGTACTGGCTACACCTTC.

The chain is built from TRBV2 and TRBJ1-4; TRBD1 agrees at 8 bases. This CDR3 spans 16 amino acids. The V and J ends lost 8 bases and 0 bases, in that order; junction bases with no gene match: 8. Looked up from germline, CDR1 is SNHLY and CDR2 is FYNNEI. The CDR3, as DNA: TGTGCCAGCGGGAGACAGGGGCTTACAACTAATGAAAAACTGTTTTTT. Protein sequence: CASGRQGLTTNEKLFF.

Written as DNA, the CDR3 is TGTGCCAGCAGCGCGCGCGGACTAGTCTACGAGCAGTACTTC. As protein: CASSARGLVYEQYF. This chain uses TRBV7-2 with TRBJ2-7; 7 nucleotides match TRBD2. CDR1 SGHTA and CDR2 FQGNSA come from the germline V gene. The V segment lost 5 bases and the J segment 3 bases; nucleotides outside the gene matches: 7. The CDR3 covers 14 residues. Drawing the rest from reference TRBV7-2 and TRBJ2-7, the complete variable domain is GAGVSQSPSNKVTEKGKDVELRCDPISGHTALYWYRQSLGQGLEFLIYFQGNSAPDKSGLPSDRFSAERTGGSVSTLTIQRTQQEDSAVYLCASSARGLVYEQYFGPGTRLTVT.

The chain recombines TRBV30 with TRBJ1-3; D remains ambiguous. The V end lost 0 bases, the J end lost 7 bases, and 4 bases lay between the germline ends. The CDR3 has 11 residues. The germline V gene encodes CDR1 GTSNPN and CDR2 SVGIG (reference sequence). DNA of the CDR3: TGTGCCTGGAGTGTACTTAACACCATATATTTT. It is translated as CAWSVLNTIYF.

The rearrangement links TRBV6-5 to TRBJ2-1; D is uncertain. V dropped 8 bases and J dropped 1 base, with 12 bases sitting between them. This CDR3 is 14 amino acids long. Per germline, CDR1 MNHEY and CDR2 SVGAGI. The CDR3 loop is CASGETRSYNEQFF. The CDR3 coding sequence is TGTGCCAGCGGAGAGACTCGGTCCTACAATGAGCAGTTCTTC.

J is TRBJ2-1 and V is TRBV7-9; maybe TRBD1 (5 bases). Germline values: CDR1 SEHNR, CDR2 FQNEAQ (reference sequence). V shed 1 base and J shed 4 bases, with 8 bases lying between them. This CDR3 has 14 residues. Here the CDR3 DNA reads TGTGCCAGCAGCTTAGTTCGACAGTACAATGAGCAGTTCTTC. It is translated as CASSLVRQYNEQFF.

The J gene is TRBJ2-5, the V gene TRBV9, with TRBD2 matching 8 bases. This CDR3 region has 15 residues. CDR1 SGDLS and CDR2 YYNGEE come from the germline V gene. With 5 bases clipped from V and 1 base from J, the junction kept 7 bases outside the gene matches. The chain's CDR3 is CASSRKRGTQETQYF. CDR3 in DNA: TGTGCCAGCAGTCGGAAGCGGGGGACCCAAGAGACCCAGTACTTC.

The chain links TRBV30 to TRBJ2-1; 7 nucleotides match TRBD2. This CDR3 has 13 residues. Germline assignment: CDR1 GTSNPN and CDR2 SVGIG (reference sequence). Trimming at V came to 0 bases and at J to 5 bases, leaving 1 base not matched to a gene. CDR3 sequence: CAWSVTSDNEQFF. DNA for the CDR3: TGTGCCTGGAGTGTAACTAGCGACAATGAGCAGTTCTTC.

V usage is TRBV11-3 and J usage is TRBJ2-1; 10 nucleotides line up with TRBD2. The germline gives CDR1 SGHNT, CDR2 YENEEA. V shed 1 base, J shed 9 bases, and the junction held 9 bases outside the gene matches. This CDR3 comprises 16 residues. The CDR3 DNA sequence: TGTGCCAGCAGCTTAGGCCCAGCGGGGGGGCCTCGTGAGCAGTTCTTC. It specifies CASSLGPAGGPREQFF.

This chain joins TRBV9 and TRBJ2-7; 11 bases agree with TRBD2. CDR3 length equals 15 residues. Germline values: CDR1 SGDLS, CDR2 YYNGEE. The junction had 4 bases not matched to a gene; V was cut back by 3 bases and J by 2 bases. The CDR3 DNA reads TGTGCCAGCAGCGAATATAGCGGGAGGGCCTACGAGCAGTACTTC. Translation gives CASSEYSGRAYEQYF.

There are a few counts of this clone. This chain connects TRBV15 to TRBJ2-3; D may be TRBD2 (5 bases). V was cut by 0 bases and J by 0 bases, with 16 bases left in between. Germline values: CDR1 LNHNV, CDR2 YYDKDF (reference sequence). The length of the CDR3 is 18 residues. The CDR3: CATSREYAAGGSTDTQYF. CDR3 nucleotides: TGTGCCACCAGCAGAGAATACGCTGCCGGCGGGAGCACAGATACGCAGTATTTT.